These T cell receptor beta chains were read from a single sample in a study of blood T cell repertoires in COVID-19. Only in-frame clones appear in the TCRdb table, and some are missing; sequencing was by immunoSEQ multiplex PCR. The data contain 400,000 to 450,000 clones, about nine tenths of them singletons. Sequencing input: PBMCs or T cells enriched from blood (not recorded which). The origin of the receptors is a man younger than 35 who had recovered from COVID-19. Both conserved end residues are part of each CDR3. A D gene is named only where the DNA matches it firmly.

V gene	J gene	D gene	CDR3 DNA	CDR3 protein
TRBV28	TRBJ1-2	NA	TGTGCCAGCAGTCCGCGCCGGGAGACCTATGGCTACACCTTC	CASSPRRETYGYTF
TRBV27	TRBJ2-4	TRBD1	TGTGCCAGCCCACGGGCTAGCCTATCAGGGGGAAACATTCAGTACTTC	CASPRASLSGGNIQYF
TRBV28	TRBJ2-7	TRBD1	TGTGCCAGCAGCCGAGAGGACAGGAACTACGAGCAGTACTTC	CASSREDRNYEQYF
TRBV19	TRBJ1-2	TRBD1	TGTGCCAGTAGTATAGCCACGGGACAGGGCTATGGCTACACCTTC	CASSIATGQGYGYTF
TRBV19	TRBJ1-1	TRBD1	TGTGCCAGTAGCCCTCGTCAGGACAGGGTTCGGCTCACTGAAGCTTTCTTT	CASSPRQDRVRLTEAFF
TRBV12-5	TRBJ2-2	NA	TGTGCTAGTGGTCCGCGCGGGGCGGATAACACCGGGGAGCTGTTTTTT	CASGPRGADNTGELFF
TRBV3-1/TRBV3-2	TRBJ1-2	TRBD1	TGTGCCAGCAGCCGAGGGACAGGGGGCGGCACAAACTATGGCTACACCTTC	CASSRGTGGGTNYGYTF
TRBV9	TRBJ2-1	TRBD2	TGTGCCAGCAGCGAGGGGACTAGCGGAGACAATGAGCAGTTCTTC	CASSEGTSGDNEQFF
TRBV10-1	TRBJ1-6	TRBD1	TGCGCCAGCAGGATGGACAGGGGGAAGGATTCACCCCTCCACTTT	CASRMDRGKDSPLHF
TRBV4-2	TRBJ1-2	NA	TGTGCCAGCAGCCAAGAAGCGCGGAGCTATGGCTACACCTTC	CASSQEARSYGYTF
TRBV13	TRBJ1-3	TRBD1	TGTGCCAGCCTCGGACAGGGTAGGGAAAACACCATATATTTT	CASLGQGRENTIYF